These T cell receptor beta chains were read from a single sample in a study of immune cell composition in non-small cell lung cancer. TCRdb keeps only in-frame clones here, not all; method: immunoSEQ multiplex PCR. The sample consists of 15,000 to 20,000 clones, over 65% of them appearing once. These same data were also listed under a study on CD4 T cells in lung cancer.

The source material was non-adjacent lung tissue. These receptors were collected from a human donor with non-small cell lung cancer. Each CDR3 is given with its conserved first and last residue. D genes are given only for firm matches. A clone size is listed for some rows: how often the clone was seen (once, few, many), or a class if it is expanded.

TGTGCCAGCAGCGTTGGTGCCCAAGAGACCCAGTACTTC,CASSVGAQETQYF,TRBJ2-5,TRBV7-3,.,.
TGTGCCAGCAGTTCGGGACATTCACGCTCACCCCTCCACTTT,CASSSGHSRSPLHF,TRBJ1-6,TRBV27,.,.
TGTGCCAGCAGCCATCCCTCCTCACTAGCAAATGAGCAGTTCTTC,CASSHPSSLANEQFF,TRBJ2-1,TRBV7-2,.,.
TGTGCCAGTAGGGGAAGGGGGACTGAAGCTTTCTTT,CASRGRGTEAFF,TRBJ1-1,TRBV19,.,.
TGCGCCAGCAGCCAAGATCCCGGGACAGGGTCCTACGAGCAGTACTTC,CASSQDPGTGSYEQYF,TRBJ2-7,TRBV4-3,TRBD1,.
TGTGCCAGCAGTAGATACCGCGGGGGGCGAGCCAAAAACATTCAGTACTTC,CASSRYRGGRAKNIQYF,TRBJ2-4,TRBV28,TRBD2,.
TGTGCCAGTAGTATAGTCGGCAATGAGCAGTTCTTC,CASSIVGNEQFF,TRBJ2-1,TRBV19,.,.
TGTGCCAGCAGTTTATCCCCCACCGGTACAGATACGCAGTATTTT,CASSLSPTGTDTQYF,TRBJ2-3,TRBV27,.,.
TGCGCCAGCAGTGAGTCAGGGGTAGGCAATGAGCAGTTCTTC,CASSESGVGNEQFF,TRBJ2-1,TRBV10-1,.,few
TGTGCCATCATGGCTCTGGGGGGCACAGATACGCAGTATTTT,CAIMALGGTDTQYF,TRBJ2-3,TRBV10-3,.,.